Reported below is one TCR beta chain. Antigen: not known. Germline V CDR1 and CDR2: SGHTA, FQGTGA. V was cut by 4 bases and J by 6 bases, with 9 bases left in between. The CDR3 length is 12 residues. 60 Vbeta and 13 Jbeta primers were used in PCR. The table came from immunoSEQ multiplex PCR; TCRdb's copy has only in-frame clones and leaves some out. The sample records 150,000 to 200,000 clones, 82% being singletons. This entry is derived from a study of cytomegalovirus exposure and HLA in healthy donors. Study-wide results and caveats: It was reported that TCR beta sequences correctly inferred the HLA-A and HLA-B alleles for most subjects. Many donors carried some public TCRs, although rarity characterized most TCR sequences.

The sample was PBMCs. The chain recombines TRBV7-3 with TRBJ1-2; D might be TRBD1 (5 bases). The source is a girl between 5 and 17 years old in good health and CMV-seropositive. The CDR3 here is CASSWGRDGYTF. CDR3 nucleotide sequence: TGTGCCAGCAGCTGGGGCAGGGATGGCTACACCTTC. The variable domain in full, with the rest retrieved from reference TRBV7-3 and TRBJ1-2, is GAGVSQTPSNKVTEKGKYVELRCDPISGHTALYWYRQSLGQGPEFLIYFQGTGAADDSGLPNDRFFAVRPEGSVSTLKIQRTERGDSAVYLCASSWGRDGYTFGSGTRLTVV.